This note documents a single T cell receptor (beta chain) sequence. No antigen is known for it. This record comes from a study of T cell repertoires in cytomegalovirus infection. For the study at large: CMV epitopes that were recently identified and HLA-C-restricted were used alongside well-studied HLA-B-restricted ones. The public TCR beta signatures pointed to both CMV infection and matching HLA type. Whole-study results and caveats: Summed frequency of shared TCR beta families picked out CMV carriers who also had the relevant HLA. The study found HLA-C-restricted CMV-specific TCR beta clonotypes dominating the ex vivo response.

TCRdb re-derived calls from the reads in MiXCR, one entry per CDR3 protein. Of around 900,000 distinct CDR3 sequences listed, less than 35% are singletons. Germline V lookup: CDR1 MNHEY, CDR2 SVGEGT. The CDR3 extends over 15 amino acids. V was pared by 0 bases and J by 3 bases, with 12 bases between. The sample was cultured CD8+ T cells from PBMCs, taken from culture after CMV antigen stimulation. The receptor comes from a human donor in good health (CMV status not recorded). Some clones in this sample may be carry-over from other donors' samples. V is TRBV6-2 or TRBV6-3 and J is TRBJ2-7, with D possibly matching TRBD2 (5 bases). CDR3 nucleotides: TGTGCCAGCAGTTACTCAAGGGCCCGGGGCTACGAGCAGTACGTC. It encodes CASSYSRARGYEQYV.